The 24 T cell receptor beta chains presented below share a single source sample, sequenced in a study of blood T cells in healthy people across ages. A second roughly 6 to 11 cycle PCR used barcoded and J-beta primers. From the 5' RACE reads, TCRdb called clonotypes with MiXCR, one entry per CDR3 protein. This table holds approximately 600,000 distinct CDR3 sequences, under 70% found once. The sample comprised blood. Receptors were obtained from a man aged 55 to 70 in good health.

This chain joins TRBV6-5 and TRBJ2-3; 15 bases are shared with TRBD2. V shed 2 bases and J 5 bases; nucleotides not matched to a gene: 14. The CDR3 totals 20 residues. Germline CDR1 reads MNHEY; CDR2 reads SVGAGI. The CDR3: CASSYRGLAGGSSWGDTQYF. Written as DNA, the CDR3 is TGTGCCAGCAGTTACCGCGGACTAGCGGGGGGGTCCTCCTGGGGAGATACGCAGTATTTT.

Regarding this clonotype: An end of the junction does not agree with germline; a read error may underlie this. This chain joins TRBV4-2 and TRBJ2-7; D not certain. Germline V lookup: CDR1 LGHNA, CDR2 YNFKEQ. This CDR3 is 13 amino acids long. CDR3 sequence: CAGSQELRSEQYF. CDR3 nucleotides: TGTGCCGGCAGCCAAGAACTCCGGAGCGAGCAGTACTTC.

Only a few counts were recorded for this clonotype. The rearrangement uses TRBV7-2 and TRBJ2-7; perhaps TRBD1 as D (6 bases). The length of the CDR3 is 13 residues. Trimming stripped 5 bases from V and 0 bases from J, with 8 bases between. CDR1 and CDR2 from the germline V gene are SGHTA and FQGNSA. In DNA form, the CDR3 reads TGTGCCAGCAGCATGGACAGCTCCTACGAGCAGTACTTC. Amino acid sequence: CASSMDSSYEQYF. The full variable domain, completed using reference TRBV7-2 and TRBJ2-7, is GAGVSQSPSNKVTEKGKDVELRCDPISGHTALYWYRQSLGQGLEFLIYFQGNSAPDKSGLPSDRFSAERTGGSVSTLTIQRTQQEDSAVYLCASSMDSSYEQYFGPGTRLTVT.

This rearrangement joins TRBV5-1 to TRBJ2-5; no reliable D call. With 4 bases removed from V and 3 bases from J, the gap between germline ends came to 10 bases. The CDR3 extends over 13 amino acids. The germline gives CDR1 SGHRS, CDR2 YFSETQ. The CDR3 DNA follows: TGCGCCAGCAGCAACCCCAGCGAAGAGACCCAGTACTTC. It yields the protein CASSNPSEETQYF.

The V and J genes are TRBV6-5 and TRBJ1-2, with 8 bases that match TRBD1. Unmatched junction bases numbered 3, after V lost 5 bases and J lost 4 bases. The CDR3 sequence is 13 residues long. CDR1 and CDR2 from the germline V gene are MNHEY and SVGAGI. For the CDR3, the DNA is TGTGCCAGCAGTGGACAGGGAGGCTATGGCTACACCTTC. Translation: CASSGQGGYGYTF.

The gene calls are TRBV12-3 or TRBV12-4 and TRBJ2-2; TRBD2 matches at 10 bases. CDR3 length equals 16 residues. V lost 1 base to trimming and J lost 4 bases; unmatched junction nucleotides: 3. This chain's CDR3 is CASSLGAGGLTGELFF. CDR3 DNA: TGTGCCAGCAGTTTAGGAGCGGGGGGGCTCACCGGGGAGCTGTTTTTT.

The CDR3 DNA reads TGTGCCAGCAGTGAGAGCTGGTACAATGAGCAGTTCTTC. Residues: CASSESWYNEQFF. The chain employs TRBV6-1 and TRBJ2-1, with no clear D. The CDR3 is made up of 13 amino acids. The V end was cut by 3 bases, the J end by 4 bases, with 7 bases between. Looked up from germline, CDR1 is MNHNS and CDR2 is SASEGT.

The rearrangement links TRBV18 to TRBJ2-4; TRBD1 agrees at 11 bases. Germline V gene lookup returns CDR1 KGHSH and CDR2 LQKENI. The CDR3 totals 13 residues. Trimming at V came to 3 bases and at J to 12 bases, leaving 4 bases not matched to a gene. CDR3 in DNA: TGTGCCAGCTCACCGGGGGACAGGGGGGATCAGTACTTC. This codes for CASSPGDRGDQYF.

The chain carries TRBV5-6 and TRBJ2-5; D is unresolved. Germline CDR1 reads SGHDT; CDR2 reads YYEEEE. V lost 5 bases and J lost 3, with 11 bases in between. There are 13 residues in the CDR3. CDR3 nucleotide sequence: TGTGCCAGCAGGGAGCTTTATAAAGAGACCCAGTACTTC. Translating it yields CASRELYKETQYF.

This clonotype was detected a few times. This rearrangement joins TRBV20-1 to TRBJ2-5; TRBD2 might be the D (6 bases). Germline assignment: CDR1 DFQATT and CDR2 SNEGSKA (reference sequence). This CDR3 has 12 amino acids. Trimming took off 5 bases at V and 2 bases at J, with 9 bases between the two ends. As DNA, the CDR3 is TGCAGTGCTTCACTAGCTCAAGAGACCCAGTACTTC. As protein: CSASLAQETQYF.

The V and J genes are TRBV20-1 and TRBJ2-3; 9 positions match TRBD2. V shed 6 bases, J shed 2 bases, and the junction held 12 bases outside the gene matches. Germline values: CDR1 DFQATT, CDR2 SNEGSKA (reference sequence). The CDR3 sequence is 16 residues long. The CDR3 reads CSASDQRGDLTDTQYF. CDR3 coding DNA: TGCAGTGCCTCAGATCAGCGGGGGGACCTCACAGATACGCAGTATTTT.

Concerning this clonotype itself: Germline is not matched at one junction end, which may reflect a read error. The CDR3 DNA reads as TGCGCCAGTAGCTCGCAAGCTGCGAACACTGAAGCTTTCTTT. As protein: CASSSQAANTEAFF. The chain employs TRBV5-1 and TRBJ1-1, with D unclear. Germline V gives CDR1 SGHRS, CDR2 YFSETQ. The length of the CDR3 is 14 residues.

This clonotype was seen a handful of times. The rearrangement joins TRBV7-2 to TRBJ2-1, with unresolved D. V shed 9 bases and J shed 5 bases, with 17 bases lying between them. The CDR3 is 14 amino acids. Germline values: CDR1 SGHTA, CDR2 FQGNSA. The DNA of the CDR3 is TGTGCCAGTAGCCTCACGTATAGGGACAATGAGCAGTTCTTC. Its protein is CASSLTYRDNEQFF. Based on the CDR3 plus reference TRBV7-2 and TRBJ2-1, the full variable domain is GAGVSQSPSNKVTEKGKDVELRCDPISGHTALYWYRQSLGQGLEFLIYFQGNSAPDKSGLPSDRFSAERTGGSVSTLTIQRTQQEDSAVYLCASSLTYRDNEQFFGPGTRLTVL.

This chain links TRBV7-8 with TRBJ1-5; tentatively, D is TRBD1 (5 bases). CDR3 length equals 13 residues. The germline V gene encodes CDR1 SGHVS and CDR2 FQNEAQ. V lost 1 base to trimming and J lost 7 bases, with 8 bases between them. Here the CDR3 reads CASSLEGIQPQHF. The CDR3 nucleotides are TGTGCCAGCAGCTTAGAGGGGATCCAGCCCCAGCATTTT.

CDR3 protein: CASSLGPAQGTDTQYF. The CDR3 DNA reads TGCGCCAGCAGCTTGGGACCAGCACAAGGCACAGATACGCAGTATTTT. The V gene is TRBV5-1, the J gene TRBJ2-3; D is ambiguous. CDR1 and CDR2 (germline): SGHRS, YFSETQ. V was trimmed by 0 bases and J by 1 base, leaving 12 bases between them. This CDR3 has 16 amino acids.

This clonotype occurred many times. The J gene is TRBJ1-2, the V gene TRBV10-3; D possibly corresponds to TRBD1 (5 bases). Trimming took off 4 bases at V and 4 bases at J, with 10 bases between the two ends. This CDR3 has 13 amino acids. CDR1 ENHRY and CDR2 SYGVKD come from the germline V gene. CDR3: CAISVGGSYGYTF. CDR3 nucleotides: TGTGCCATCAGTGTCGGGGGGTCCTATGGCTACACCTTC.

The CDR3 sequence: CASSLLAGHQETQYF. CDR3 DNA sequence: TGTGCCAGCAGCTTATTGGCGGGGCACCAAGAGACCCAGTACTTC. This rearrangement joins TRBV11-2 to TRBJ2-5; D might be TRBD2 (6 bases). The length of the CDR3 is 15 residues. V lost 2 bases, J lost 0 bases, and 10 bases lay in between. The germline V gene has CDR1 SGHAT and CDR2 FQNNGV.

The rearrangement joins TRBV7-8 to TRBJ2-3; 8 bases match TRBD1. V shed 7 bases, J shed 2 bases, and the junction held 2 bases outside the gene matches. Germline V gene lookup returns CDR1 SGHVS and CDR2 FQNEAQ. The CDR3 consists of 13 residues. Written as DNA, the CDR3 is TGTGCCAGCAACAGGGGGGTCACAGATACGCAGTATTTT. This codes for CASNRGVTDTQYF.

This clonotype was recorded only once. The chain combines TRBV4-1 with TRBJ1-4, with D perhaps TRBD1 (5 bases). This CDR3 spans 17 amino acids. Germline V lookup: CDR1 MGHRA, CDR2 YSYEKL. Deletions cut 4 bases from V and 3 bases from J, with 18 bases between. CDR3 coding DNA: TGCGCCAGCAGCCTAAGGGAGTTTCGACAGTCTAATGAAAAACTGTTTTTT. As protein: CASSLREFRQSNEKLFF.

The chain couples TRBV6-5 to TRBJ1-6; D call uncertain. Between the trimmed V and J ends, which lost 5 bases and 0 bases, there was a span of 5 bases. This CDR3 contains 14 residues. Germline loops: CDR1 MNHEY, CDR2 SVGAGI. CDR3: CASSMSSYNSPLHF. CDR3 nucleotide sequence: TGTGCCAGCAGTATGAGCTCCTATAATTCACCCCTCCACTTT.

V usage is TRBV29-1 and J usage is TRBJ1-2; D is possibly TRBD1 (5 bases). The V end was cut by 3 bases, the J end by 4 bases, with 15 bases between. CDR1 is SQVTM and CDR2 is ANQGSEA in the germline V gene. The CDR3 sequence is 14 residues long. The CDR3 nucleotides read TGCAGCGTTGAGGGGAGACCAGGGAGCTATGGCTACACCTTC. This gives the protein CSVEGRPGSYGYTF.

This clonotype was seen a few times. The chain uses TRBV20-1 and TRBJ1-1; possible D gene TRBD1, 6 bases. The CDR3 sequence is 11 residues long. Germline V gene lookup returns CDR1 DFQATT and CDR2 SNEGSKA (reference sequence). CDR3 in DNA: TGCAGCCAAAGGGGGGAAACTGAAGCTTTCTTT. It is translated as CSQRGETEAFF.

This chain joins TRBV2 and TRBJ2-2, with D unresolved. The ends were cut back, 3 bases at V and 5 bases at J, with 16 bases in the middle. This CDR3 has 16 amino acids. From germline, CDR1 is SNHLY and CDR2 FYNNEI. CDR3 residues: CASSDDPGRTTGELFF. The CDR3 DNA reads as TGTGCCAGCAGTGATGACCCAGGCCGTACAACCGGGGAGCTGTTTTTT.

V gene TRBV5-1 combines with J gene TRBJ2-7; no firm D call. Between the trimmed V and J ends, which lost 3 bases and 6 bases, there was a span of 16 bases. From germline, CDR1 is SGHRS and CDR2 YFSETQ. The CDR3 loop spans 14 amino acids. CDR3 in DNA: TGCGCCAGCAGCTCCCGGACGGTCGACGGCGAGCAGTACTTC. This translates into CASSSRTVDGEQYF.